One and the same sample provided the 24 T cell receptor beta chains below, sequenced in a study of OX40 agonist ivuxolimab in advanced cancers. Some clones are missing from TCRdb's copy, which holds only in-frame ones; the method was immunoSEQ multiplex PCR. The sample has tens of thousands of clones, 75% to 90% seen once. This specimen was CD4+ or CD8+ T cells sorted from blood, taken in a trial of the OX40 agonist ivuxolimab. The receptors originated from an adult with an advanced solid tumor such as melanoma, head and neck, liver or kidney cancer.

The rearrangement joins TRBV7-2 to TRBJ2-2; D gene uncertain. Germline loops: CDR1 SGHTA, CDR2 FQGNSA. The V and J ends lost 3 bases and 5 bases respectively, with 4 bases between them. This CDR3 contains 12 residues. CDR3 in amino acids: CASSFDTGELFF. Here the CDR3 DNA reads TGTGCCAGCAGCTTCGATACCGGGGAGCTGTTTTTT.

The chain carries TRBV7-2 and TRBJ2-5, with TRBD2 matching over 9 bases. This CDR3 contains 15 residues. In germline, CDR1 is SGHTA, CDR2 FQGNSA. Trimming cost V 2 bases and J 5 bases; bases outside gene matches: 6. The CDR3 bases are TGTGCCAGCAGCTTATATAGCGGGAGTAAGGAGACCCAGTACTTC. Protein: CASSLYSGSKETQYF.

The chain combines TRBV6-6 with TRBJ2-7; no reliable D call. This CDR3 contains 12 residues. V lost 2 bases and J lost 7, with 9 bases in between. Germline assignment: CDR1 MNHNY and CDR2 SVGAGI (reference sequence). CDR3 residues: CASSYRKEEQYF. The CDR3, as DNA: TGTGCCAGCAGTTACCGTAAAGAAGAGCAGTACTTC.

This clone has only a few counts. The chain joins TRBV5-6 to TRBJ2-3; no firm D call. V was cut by 2 bases and J by 5 bases, with 12 bases left in between. The CDR3 totals 14 residues. Germline values: CDR1 SGHDT, CDR2 YYEEEE. CDR3 in amino acids: CASSFSGFGDTQYF. Written as DNA, the CDR3 is TGTGCCAGCAGCTTCAGTGGGTTTGGAGATACGCAGTATTTT.

The chain joins TRBV25-1 to TRBJ1-2; 7 nucleotides line up with TRBD1. The CDR3 has 16 amino acids. CDR1 is MGHDK, CDR2 SYGVNS, per germline. With 1 base clipped from V and 4 bases from J, the junction kept 9 bases outside the gene matches. The DNA for the CDR3 is TGTGCCAGCAGTGAATGGGGCAGGGGGGAGATCTATGGCTACACCTTC. Its protein product is CASSEWGRGEIYGYTF.

This clone has only a few counts. The chain is built from TRBV30 and TRBJ1-1; no firm D call. Germline loops: CDR1 GTSNPN, CDR2 SVGIG (reference sequence). V was pared by 3 bases and J by 3 bases, with 11 bases between. The CDR3 is 13 amino acids. The CDR3 nucleotides read TGTGCCTGGAGCAAAGGGAGGGACACTGAAGCTTTCTTT. It is translated as CAWSKGRDTEAFF.

The chain carries TRBV2 and TRBJ2-7; no firm D call. Trimming left V 2 bases short and J 3 bases short, with 5 bases between. CDR3 length: 12 residues. Germline-derived CDR1 and CDR2 are SNHLY and FYNNEI. The CDR3 DNA is TGTGCCAGCAGTGAACAATACTACGAGCAGTACTTC. Translation gives CASSEQYYEQYF.

This chain joins TRBV2 and TRBJ1-3, with D unresolved. Germline V CDR1 and CDR2: SNHLY, FYNNEI. CDR3 length equals 12 residues. V shed 1 base and J shed 4 bases, with 2 bases lying between them. CDR3 bases: TGTGCCAGCAGTGAAGTAGGAAACACCATATATTTT. Translating gives CASSEVGNTIYF.

The rearrangement joins TRBV7-2 to TRBJ2-7; 7 positions match TRBD2. Germline CDR1 and CDR2: SGHTA and FQGNSA. The CDR3 has 15 amino acids. The trim removed 3 bases at V and 1 base at J, leaving 6 bases unmatched. The CDR3 region is CASSFGLAASYEQYF. The DNA for the CDR3 is TGTGCCAGCAGCTTCGGGCTAGCGGCGTCCTACGAGCAGTACTTC.

This clone has only a few counts. In DNA form, the CDR3 reads TGTGCCAGCAGCGTAGAGGGGTCAGGGCGCTATGGCTACACCTTC. Translating it yields CASSVEGSGRYGYTF. The rearrangement joins TRBV9 to TRBJ1-2; possibly TRBD1 for D (5 bases). Germline loops: CDR1 SGDLS, CDR2 YYNGEE. Trimming pared 0 bases from V and 4 bases from J, leaving 13 bases between. The CDR3 extends over 15 amino acids.

This clone was seen a handful of times. V gene TRBV5-1 combines with J gene TRBJ2-3, with a possible D match to TRBD2 (7 bases). Trimming removed 4 bases from V and 0 bases from J, with 24 bases in between. This CDR3 comprises 19 residues. CDR1 is SGHRS and CDR2 is YFSETQ in the germline V gene. CDR3 residues: CASSPGKGGGISSTDTQYF. The CDR3 DNA sequence: TGCGCCAGCAGCCCCGGGAAGGGGGGGGGTATATCTAGCACAGATACGCAGTATTTT.

This clone was seen just once. The V and J genes are TRBV11-2 and TRBJ2-7; 9 bases map to TRBD2. Losses at the gene ends were 6 bases for V and 1 base for J; bases not matched to a gene: 4. This CDR3 has 14 amino acids. Germline CDR1 SGHAT, CDR2 FQNNGV. CDR3 sequence (DNA): TGTGCCAGCAGAATTAGCGGGGGTTCCTACGAGCAGTACTTC. Its protein is CASRISGGSYEQYF.

V gene TRBV11-2 combines with J gene TRBJ2-7; TRBD1 might be the D (6 bases). Trimming took 0 bases from V and 0 from J, leaving 6 bases between them. This CDR3 region has 14 residues. In germline, CDR1 is SGHAT, CDR2 FQNNGV. The CDR3 DNA reads TGTGCCAGCAGCTTAGAACAGGGCTCCTACGAGCAGTACTTC. Its protein product is CASSLEQGSYEQYF. Drawing the rest from reference TRBV11-2 and TRBJ2-7, the complete variable domain is EAGVAQSPRYKIIEKRQSVAFWCNPISGHATLYWYQQILGQGPKLLIQFQNNGVVDDSQLPKDRFSAERLKGVDSTLKIQPAKLEDSAVYLCASSLEQGSYEQYFGPGTRLTVT.

The rearrangement links TRBV6-4 to TRBJ2-1, with D perhaps matching TRBD2 (6 bases). Between the trimmed V and J ends, which lost 4 bases and 5 bases, there was a span of 15 bases. The CDR3 is 15 amino acids. Germline V gene lookup returns CDR1 MRHNA and CDR2 SNTAGT. CDR3 sequence reads: CASSAVAGSNNEQFF. CDR3 nucleotides: TGTGCCAGCAGTGCCGTCGCGGGGTCCAACAATGAGCAGTTCTTC.

This clone was found a few times. The chain combines TRBV5-1 with TRBJ2-7, with 9 bases lining up with TRBD1. CDR3 length: 16 amino acids. The germline V gene has CDR1 SGHRS and CDR2 YFSETQ. Losses at the gene ends were 2 bases for V and 0 bases for J; bases not matched to a gene: 6. The CDR3 is CASSFDGQGPSYEQYF. CDR3 coding DNA: TGCGCCAGCAGCTTTGACGGACAGGGGCCCTCCTACGAGCAGTACTTC.

The rearrangement links TRBV4-2 to TRBJ2-4, with TRBD1 as a possible D gene (6 bases). The V end was cut by 0 bases, the J end by 1 base, with 10 bases between. Germline CDR1 LGHNA, CDR2 YNFKEQ. The CDR3 consists of 16 residues. CDR3 amino acids: CASSQDQGKAKNIQYF. The DNA for the CDR3 is TGTGCCAGCAGCCAAGATCAGGGGAAGGCCAAAAACATTCAGTACTTC.

The genes are TRBV6-5 and TRBJ2-7; 7 bases match TRBD2. The trim removed 4 bases at V and 4 bases at J, leaving 13 bases unmatched. This CDR3 is 16 amino acids long. Looked up from germline, CDR1 is MNHEY and CDR2 is SVGAGI. DNA for the CDR3: TGTGCCAGCAGTTCCGGAGGACTAGGCGAGCGATACGAGCAGTACTTC. Its protein is CASSSGGLGERYEQYF.

This sequence joins TRBV19 and TRBJ2-2; TRBD2 is a possible D gene (5 bases). The CDR3 is made up of 16 amino acids. V dropped 3 bases and J dropped 4 bases, with 15 bases sitting between them. CDR1 and CDR2 from the germline V gene are LNHDA and SQIVND (reference sequence). The CDR3 nucleotides read TGTGCCAGTAGTATGCGGCTGTCAGGAGGCACCGGGGAGCTGTTTTTT. It translates to CASSMRLSGGTGELFF.

The chain combines TRBV11-2 with TRBJ2-7; perhaps TRBD1 as D (5 bases). The germline V gene encodes CDR1 SGHAT and CDR2 FQNNGV. The germline V and J ends were trimmed by 1 base and 5 bases, with 9 bases remaining between them. The CDR3 loop spans 13 amino acids. CDR3 sequence (DNA): TGTGCCAGCAGCTTAGTGGGGCAAAACGAGCAGTACTTC. Protein sequence: CASSLVGQNEQYF.

This clone was detected a few times. CDR3 in DNA: TGTGCCAGCAGCCTTAACACCATCGAAGCTTTCTTT. This sequence encodes CASSLNTIEAFF. This rearrangement joins TRBV7-2 to TRBJ1-1; D is ambiguous. The V gene lost 5 bases and the J gene lost 8 bases, with 12 bases spanning the gap. The CDR3 has 12 residues. The V gene's germline CDR1 is SGHTA and CDR2 FQGNSA.

This clone came up once. The V call is TRBV29-1, the J call TRBJ2-7; possibly TRBD1 or TRBD2 for D (5 bases each). Trimming shortened V by 6 bases and J by 6 bases, and 12 bases separated the two germline ends. The CDR3 loop spans 11 amino acids. Germline V CDR1 and CDR2: SQVTM, ANQGSEA. In DNA, the CDR3 is TGCAGCGTGAGGGGTGGGCGCGAGCAGTACTTC. This sequence encodes CSVRGGREQYF.

The gene calls are TRBV5-1 and TRBJ1-2; D may be TRBD1 (6 bases). Germline V lookup: CDR1 SGHRS, CDR2 YFSETQ. The CDR3 length is 14 residues. V lost 2 bases, J lost 8 bases, and 16 bases lay in between. CDR3 DNA sequence: TGCGCCAGCAGCTTTTACGGGGGGGCGCCCGGCTACACCTTC. Encoded protein: CASSFYGGAPGYTF.

The chain has TRBV7-8 and TRBJ2-1; possibly TRBD2 for D (5 bases). Germline CDR1 SGHVS, CDR2 FQNEAQ. V was cut by 2 bases and J by 5 bases, with 10 bases left in between. The CDR3 consists of 14 residues. In nucleotides, the CDR3 is TGTGCCAGCAGCTTACAGCGGAGAGACAATGAGCAGTTCTTC. It translates to CASSLQRRDNEQFF.

This clone was counted once. The chain uses TRBV29-1 and TRBJ2-2; no clear D gene. The CDR3 extends over 13 amino acids. Germline CDR1 SQVTM, CDR2 ANQGSEA. The V end was cut by 3 bases, the J end by 4 bases, with 9 bases between. The CDR3 region is CSVEMFGTGELFF. For the CDR3, the DNA is TGCAGCGTTGAGATGTTTGGCACCGGGGAGCTGTTTTTT.